One sample yielded the 17 T cell receptor beta chains listed below, sequenced in a study of cytomegalovirus exposure and HLA in healthy donors. PCR used 60 Vbeta primers and 13 Jbeta primers. Sequenced by immunoSEQ multiplex PCR; TCRdb stores in-frame clones only, minus some. The sample comprises about 90,000 clones, about 73% of which are singletons, and around 4.3% rests with the top ten. Sequenced sample: PBMCs. These TCRs come from a middle-aged woman in good health and CMV-seropositive.

This clone is labeled as medium-sized. The chain couples TRBV19 to TRBJ2-7; TRBD1 agrees at 7 bases. The CDR3 runs 10 residues. V lost 11 bases and J lost 9; bases outside the gene matches: 7. Germline CDR1 LNHDA, CDR2 SQIVND (reference sequence). CDR3 in DNA: TGTGCCGGGGGACAGTCGGTGCAGTACTTC. This gives the protein CAGGQSVQYF.

This clone was picked up one time. The chain is built from TRBV29-1 and TRBJ2-1, with 10 bases lining up with TRBD2. J lost 3 bases, V lost 5 bases, and 13 bases had no gene match. The CDR3 consists of 17 residues. Germline CDR1 reads SQVTM; CDR2 reads ANQGSEA. CDR3 DNA sequence: TGCAGCGTTCTAGACCCCAGCGGACTAGCGGACTACAATGAGCAGTTCTTC. This sequence encodes CSVLDPSGLADYNEQFF.

The chain has TRBV6-4 and TRBJ2-1; 8 positions agree with TRBD1. J gave up 13 bases and V 4 bases, and 6 bases lay outside the gene matches. This CDR3 spans 12 amino acids. The germline gives CDR1 MRHNA, CDR2 SNTAGT. The CDR3 loop is CASSASTGAQFF. DNA of the CDR3: TGTGCCAGCAGTGCTTCGACAGGGGCCCAGTTCTTC.

The V gene is TRBV6-5, the J gene TRBJ2-5, with 7 bases aligning to TRBD2. The J call is doubtful: the DNA matches TRBJ2-7 better. The germline CDR1 and CDR2 sequences are MNHEY and SVGAGI. This CDR3 comprises 15 residues. The CDR3: CASSSPERDLYEQYF. CDR3 coding DNA: TGTGCCAGCAGTTCGCCCGAGCGGGATTTGTACGAGCAGTACTTC.

This chain uses TRBV28 with TRBJ2-1; 9 bases fit TRBD1. The CDR3 loop spans 15 amino acids. The trim removed 3 bases at V and 7 bases at J, leaving 7 bases unmatched. The germline CDR1 and CDR2 sequences are MDHEN and SYDVKM. CDR3 residues: CASSLIQGARNEQFF. For the CDR3, the DNA is TGTGCCAGCAGTTTGATACAGGGGGCAAGGAATGAGCAGTTCTTC.

The rearrangement links TRBV5-1 to TRBJ1-1, with D tentatively TRBD1 (6 bases). Germline CDR1 SGHRS, CDR2 YFSETQ. Trimming took 4 bases from V and 0 from J, leaving 19 bases between them. The CDR3 runs to 17 residues. CDR3 DNA: TGCGCCAGCAGCCCCCTCCTAGGGGGGGCCATGAACACTGAAGCTTTCTTT. This sequence encodes CASSPLLGGAMNTEAFF.

This chain joins TRBV29-1 and TRBJ2-5, with 12 bases lining up with TRBD2. CDR1 SQVTM and CDR2 ANQGSEA come from the germline V gene. V shed 7 bases, J shed 9 bases, and the junction held 12 bases outside the gene matches. The CDR3 is 14 residues long. CDR3 nucleotides: TGCAGCGCCACCCTAGCGGGGGGGTTTGGGGCCCAGTACTTC. This encodes CSATLAGGFGAQYF.

CDR3 nucleotide sequence: TGTGCCAGCAGCGAGGAGGGAGGCTCCTACAATGAGCAGTTCTTC. It encodes CASSEEGGSYNEQFF. The chain has TRBV9 and TRBJ2-1, with D perhaps matching TRBD2 (6 bases). CDR3 length: 15 amino acids. Germline V gene lookup returns CDR1 SGDLS and CDR2 YYNGEE. The V and J ends lost 3 bases and 0 bases respectively, with 10 bases between them.

The rearrangement uses TRBV20-1 and TRBJ1-2; D remains unclear. Germline loops: CDR1 DFQATT, CDR2 SNEGSKA (reference sequence). The CDR3 contains 9 residues. The germline V and J ends were trimmed by 5 bases and 10 bases, with 8 bases remaining between them. CDR3 coding DNA: TGCAGTGCTTTCCCCTCCTACACCTTC. Translation: CSAFPSYTF.

Regarding this clone: The junction shows a germline mismatch at one end, possibly a read error. The same CDR3 arises from other DNA sequences in this sample as well. The chain has TRBV5-1 and TRBJ2-6; a weak D match, TRBD2 (7 bases). The CDR3 has 17 residues. Looked up from germline, CDR1 is SGHRS and CDR2 is YFSETQ. DNA of the CDR3: TGCGCCAGTAGCTTTGGGGGGGCATCCCCGGGGGCCAACGTCCTGACTTTC. Protein sequence: CASSFGGASPGANVLTF.

Only a few counts were recorded for this clone. This chain connects TRBV27 to TRBJ2-1; possible D gene TRBD1, 6 bases. From germline, CDR1 is MNHEY and CDR2 SMNVEV (reference sequence). V lost 5 bases and J 0 bases, leaving 14 bases between the germline ends. The CDR3 extends over 16 amino acids. As DNA, the CDR3 is TGTGCCAGCAGTATCGGAACAGGGTACTCCTACAATGAGCAGTTCTTC. Translated, it gives CASSIGTGYSYNEQFF.

This clone was seen a handful of times. J is TRBJ2-1 and V is TRBV27; 11 nucleotides align to TRBD2. Germline CDR1 MNHEY, CDR2 SMNVEV (reference sequence). V was pared by 8 bases and J by 5 bases, with 11 bases of the junction left unmatched. The CDR3 is 16 amino acids. The CDR3 protein is CASCGASGRTHNEQFF. CDR3 in DNA: TGTGCCAGCTGCGGCGCTAGCGGGAGGACCCACAATGAGCAGTTCTTC.

This chain joins TRBV19 and TRBJ2-7, with 8 bases that match TRBD1. With 9 bases clipped from V and 4 bases from J, the junction kept 14 bases outside the gene matches. CDR3 length equals 15 residues. CDR1 is LNHDA, CDR2 SQIVND, per germline (reference sequence). In DNA, the CDR3 is TGTGCCAGCAGCTTTTCCGGGACAGGAGCTTACGAGCAGTACTTC. Residues: CASSFSGTGAYEQYF.

The chain has TRBV27 and TRBJ1-6, with 10 bases that match TRBD1. In germline, CDR1 is MNHEY, CDR2 SMNVEV (reference sequence). Trimming took 8 bases from V and 10 from J; bases not matched to a gene: 5. This CDR3 region has 13 residues. DNA of the CDR3: TGTGCCAGCTGGGACAGGGGTGACTCACCCCTCCACTTT. Translation: CASWDRGDSPLHF.

This sequence joins TRBV7-9 and TRBJ2-7; 14 positions match TRBD2. From germline, CDR1 is SEHNR and CDR2 FQNEAQ (reference sequence). V shed 4 bases and J 5 bases; nucleotides not matched to a gene: 4. This CDR3 has 15 amino acids. The CDR3 sequence is CASSSWTSGRNEQYF. The CDR3 DNA follows: TGTGCCAGCAGCTCCTGGACTAGCGGGAGGAACGAGCAGTACTTC.

The chain has TRBV11-3 and TRBJ2-1; maybe TRBD2 (5 bases). CDR3 length equals 15 residues. The germline V gene has CDR1 SGHNT and CDR2 YENEEA. V lost 5 bases and J lost 6, with 17 bases in between. The CDR3 here is CASSVASTGFNEQFF. The DNA for the CDR3 is TGTGCCAGCAGCGTGGCGAGCACGGGGTTCAATGAGCAGTTCTTC.

The chain recombines TRBV29-1 with TRBJ1-2; 7 nucleotides line up with TRBD1. This CDR3 spans 13 amino acids. Trimming at V came to 6 bases and at J to 10 bases, leaving 14 bases not matched to a gene. From germline, CDR1 is SQVTM and CDR2 ANQGSEA. The CDR3 loop reads CSVTDRVRGYYTF. DNA of the CDR3: TGCAGCGTGACTGACAGGGTACGGGGGTACTACACCTTC. The full variable domain, in which reference TRBV29-1 and TRBJ1-2 provide the parts outside the CDR3, is SAVISQKPSRDICQRGTSLTIQCQVDSQVTMMFWYRQQPGQSLTLIATANQGSEATYESGFVIDKFPISRPNLTFSTLTVSNMSPEDSSIYLCSVTDRVRGYYTFGSGTRLTVV.